The T cell receptor beta chain described here comes from a study of T-cell reconstitution after alpha-beta-depleted transplantation in children. J gave up 2 bases and V 4 bases, and 1 base lay outside the gene matches. The CDR3 spans 15 residues. Notes on the study in general: Where alpha-beta T cells came from about two months after transplant was reportedly several hundred expanded graft clones. From surviving recipient T cells and thymic progenitors came the high day-60 TCRbeta diversity observed in some patients. It was newly produced T cells that mostly accounted for T-cell counts and diversity one year after transplant.

In this sample, this clonotype turned up many times. Its antigen is undetermined. Unique molecular identifiers were used to barcode this TCRbeta library. TCRdb independently ran MiXCR on the PCR reads; one entry per CDR3 protein. This repertoire shows roughly 160,000 distinct CDR3 sequences, around 10% found once; its top ten account for about 12%. This sequence joins TRBV12-3 or TRBV12-4 and TRBJ2-1; 11 nucleotides agree with TRBD1. The specimen comprised PBMCs, sampled before TCRalphabeta/CD19-depleted stem cell transplant. This receptor was taken from a boy aged 2 to 9 with acute myeloid leukemia, due to receive a stem cell transplant. The CDR3 DNA sequence: TGTGCCAGCAGTTGGACAGGGGGCACCTACAATGAGCAGTTCTTC. Residues: CASSWTGGTYNEQFF.